The present T cell receptor (beta chain) was sequenced within a study of T-cell memory formation after mild COVID-19. Study overall: Across donors, TCR clusters were largely donor specific. General study results and limits: Clones that contracted from day 15 to 85 had balanced CD4/CD8; later expanders were CD4+ biased. Contracting CD8+ clones were enriched in EMRA, CD4+ mainly in CM and EM. Cross-reactive memory seemingly joined, as some responding clones were found in pre-infection memory.

From the 5' RACE reads, TCRdb called clonotypes with MiXCR, one entry per CDR3 protein. The profile covers roughly 370,000 distinct CDR3 sequences, with around a sixth appearing a single time and about 22% taken by the ten largest. About this clonotype: As yet, its antigen is unknown.

The trim removed 6 bases at V and 2 bases at J, leaving 7 bases unmatched. The CDR3 has 13 amino acids. In germline, CDR1 is SQVTM, CDR2 ANQGSEA. This TCR was recovered from a man aged 18 to 29 who had mild COVID-19 (a few samples of this study predate the infection). Cell type and time point are not known. Input material: PBMCs or a T cell subset sorted from them (not recorded which). The genes are TRBV29-1 and TRBJ2-7, with TRBD1 identical over 7 bases. DNA for the CDR3: TGCAGCGTCGAGACAGGGACCCCCTACGAGCAGTACTTC. It encodes CSVETGTPYEQYF.